This TCR beta chain was identified in a study of T cells in Graves' hyperthyroidism and ophthalmopathy. V lost 4 bases to trimming and J lost 1 base, with 17 bases between them. The germline V gene encodes CDR1 SNHLY and CDR2 FYNNEI. This CDR3 is built from 16 residues. The study excluded patients with uncontrolled infection, other autoimmune disease, pregnancy or lactation. Template material for amplifying TCR beta CDR3 regions consisted of RNA transcripts. First-round RT-PCR of the TCR CDR3 relied on the HTBI primer set. TCRdb ran MiXCR on the multiplex PCR reads and lists one entry per CDR3 protein. Among under 700,000 distinct CDR3 sequences listed, about half were seen once.

This clonotype was obtained from a woman between 18 and 29 years old with Graves' hyperthyroidism. Sequencing was carried out using peripheral blood or thyroid tissue (not recorded which). The chain joins TRBV2 to TRBJ2-7; possibly TRBD1 for D (6 bases). The CDR3 bases are TGTGCCAGCAGTGGCCGTGGGGGCCTTTTTTCCTACGAGCAGTACTTC. Its translation: CASSGRGGLFSYEQYF.